This TCR beta chain was recorded in a study of somatic mutations in cytotoxic T cells in rheumatoid arthritis. For the study at large: Blood from the patient (approximately 29 ml EDTA) was drawn right after diagnosis, pretreatment. Study-wide findings and caveats: Reported slight underrepresentation of TRBV07 in rheumatoid arthritis patients was not subjected to multiple-comparison adjustment. Patients with rheumatoid arthritis did not differ significantly from age-matched healthy controls in CD8+ T-cell clonality.

V lost 5 bases to trimming and J lost 6 bases; unmatched junction nucleotides: 5. CDR3 length: 15 residues. CDR1 and CDR2 from the germline V gene are SGHTA and FQGTGA. Per the original methods: When patient CD8+ clones larger than 1% were compared with published virus-specific TCRB sequences, few matched. The data were produced by immunoSEQ multiplex PCR, yet TCRdb's version contains in-frame clones alone and is incomplete. From that table come the V and J calls and clone size; the DNA was used to work out D and trimming. The sample carries more than 10,000 clones, about 77% recorded once. Concerning this clone itself: The antigen remains undetermined.

The source is an adult with rheumatoid arthritis. The V gene is TRBV7-3, the J gene TRBJ2-1; 12 positions match TRBD2. The specimen was CD8+ T cells sorted from blood. The DNA for the CDR3 is TGTGCCAGCAGCGGTGTACTAGCGGGAGGCAATGAGCAGTTCTTC. This gives the protein CASSGVLAGGNEQFF.